This TCR beta chain was recorded in a study of PD-1 blockade in classical Hodgkin lymphoma. Study-level information: Nivolumab was given intravenously to patients at 3 mg/kg every 2 weeks.

TCRdb's copy holds only in-frame clones and misses some; the assay was immunoSEQ multiplex PCR. The sample shows 25,000 to 40,000 clones, approximately 67% of them seen only once. This clone was observed a handful of times. The time point denotes: cycle 4 day 1 (C4D1), after 5 to 7 weeks of nivolumab. With no exception, relapse followed autologous stem cell transplantation in all patients, and brentuximab vedotin exposure varied. Germline V gene sequence: CDR1 LNHDA, CDR2 SQIVND (reference sequence). V was cut by 5 bases and J by 5 bases, with 6 bases left in between. The CDR3 runs to 11 residues. This receptor was identified in a human donor with classical Hodgkin lymphoma. The starting material was peripheral blood mononuclear cells (PBMCs), obtained before the fourth cycle of nivolumab. The chain couples TRBV19 to TRBJ1-1; the D is unclear. The chain's CDR3 is CASSLGTEAFF. CDR3 DNA sequence: TGTGCCAGTAGTCTCGGGACTGAAGCTTTCTTT.